The 15 T cell receptor beta chains in this list originate from one sample, sequenced in a study of CD8 T cells in Susac syndrome (dated 2019 in TCRdb). Libraries were constructed by the immunoSEQ multiplex PCR assay. RNA was extracted using the RNeasy kit, and roughly 0.45 to 1 microgram was reverse transcribed with random hexamers. The public reads were reanalyzed by TCRdb: fastp trimming at Q25, MiXCR alignment, in-frame beta chains only. Rows with one shared CDR3 protein collapse into an entry with the most common genes and DNA. Recorded for this sample are under 300,000 distinct CDR3 sequences; around 96% of them occurred a single time. The top ten clones comprise approximately 0.1% of the sample. Sequencing was performed on CD4+ T cells from PBMCs. The receptors here all came from a human donor with Susac syndrome.

The chain employs TRBV18 and TRBJ2-1; TRBD1 aligns across 8 bases. The length of the CDR3 is 18 residues. The trim removed 8 bases at V and 1 base at J, leaving 16 bases unmatched. CDR1 and CDR2 from the germline V gene are KGHSH and LQKENI. DNA of the CDR3: TGTGCCAGCACAACCGGAGGACAGGGCGTATCGTCCTACAATGAGCAGTTCTTC. It is translated as CASTTGGQGVSSYNEQFF.

This clonotype was seen a single time. CDR3 amino acids: CASKTGTTSPYEQYF. The CDR3 bases are TGCGCCAGCAAAACGGGGACTACCTCTCCCTACGAGCAGTACTTC. The chain combines TRBV5-1 with TRBJ2-7; 7 bases match TRBD2. V gave up 6 bases and J gave up 2 bases; unmatched junction bases: 11. CDR1 and CDR2 (germline): SGHRS, YFSETQ. The CDR3 is 15 residues long.

The chain's CDR3 is CASSRLEEAFF. CDR3 nucleotides: TGTGCCAGCAGTCGCCTCGAGGAGGCTTTCTTT. V is TRBV25-1 and J is TRBJ1-1; D is unresolved. Trimming left V 5 bases short and J 11 bases short, with 12 bases between. CDR1 and CDR2 from the germline V gene are MGHDK and SYGVNS. This CDR3 has 11 amino acids.

The chain carries TRBV20-1 and TRBJ2-2; 7 bases align to TRBD1. V trimming: 0 bases; J trimming: 7 bases; junction bases outside the gene matches: 5. Germline V gene sequence: CDR1 DFQATT, CDR2 SNEGSKA (reference sequence). The length of the CDR3 is 14 residues. CDR3 sequence (DNA): TGCAGTGCTAGAGACACAGGGGCGGGCGGGGAGCTGTTTTTT. As protein: CSARDTGAGGELFF.

The chain uses TRBV25-1 and TRBJ2-6; D is possibly TRBD2 (5 bases). The CDR3 length is 17 residues. V was cut by 1 base and J by 0 bases, with 10 bases left in between. Germline V gives CDR1 MGHDK, CDR2 SYGVNS. The CDR3 reads CASSESRDLSGANVLTF. The CDR3 DNA is TGTGCCAGCAGTGAATCCCGGGATCTCTCTGGGGCCAACGTCCTGACTTTC.

The genes are TRBV5-1 and TRBJ2-3; maybe TRBD2 (6 bases). The CDR3 is 16 amino acids. V lost 4 bases and J lost 2, with 17 bases in between. Germline V gene lookup returns CDR1 SGHRS and CDR2 YFSETQ. CDR3 amino acids: CASSEGTDLFTDTQYF. The CDR3 coding sequence is TGCGCCAGCAGCGAAGGGACTGATCTTTTCACAGATACGCAGTATTTT.

The sample holds one count of this clonotype. J is TRBJ2-1 and V is TRBV12-3 or TRBV12-4; 8 bases align to TRBD2. J gave up 8 bases and V 6 bases, and 12 bases lay outside the gene matches. This CDR3 has 15 residues. CDR3 sequence: CASRSPGLGNDEQFF. DNA for the CDR3: TGTGCCAGCAGGTCCCCGGGACTAGGTAACGATGAGCAGTTCTTC.

The chain employs TRBV3-1 and TRBJ2-5; no definite D call. Trimming removed 2 bases at V and 4 bases at J, with 5 bases between. This CDR3 spans 12 amino acids. Per germline, CDR1 LGHDT and CDR2 YNNKEL (reference sequence). This chain's CDR3 is CASSQRRETQYF. In DNA, the CDR3 is TGTGCCAGCAGCCAACGGAGAGAGACCCAGTACTTC.

This sequence joins TRBV29-1 and TRBJ2-1; 7 nucleotides agree with TRBD1. The trim removed 4 bases at V and 0 bases at J, leaving 9 bases unmatched. Looked up from germline, CDR1 is SQVTM and CDR2 is ANQGSEA. The CDR3 is 16 residues long. The CDR3 DNA reads as TGCAGCGTTGGAGGCACCGGGACAGCCTCCTACAATGAGCAGTTCTTC. This translates into CSVGGTGTASYNEQFF.

The chain links TRBV20-1 to TRBJ2-5; 7 bases match TRBD1. CDR3 length equals 11 residues. Trimming removed 5 bases from V and 8 bases from J; junction bases left unmatched: 5. CDR1 is DFQATT and CDR2 is SNEGSKA in the germline V gene (reference sequence). The CDR3 spells CSAVDRETQYF. The CDR3 DNA reads as TGCAGTGCTGTCGACAGGGAAACCCAGTACTTC.

Here the CDR3 reads CASSMGDYGYTF. The CDR3 DNA sequence: TGTGCCAGTAGTATGGGCGACTATGGCTACACCTTC. The chain uses TRBV19 and TRBJ1-2; no firm D call. The germline V and J ends were trimmed by 3 bases and 3 bases, with 5 bases remaining between them. In germline, CDR1 is LNHDA, CDR2 SQIVND (reference sequence). The CDR3 is 12 residues long.

CDR3 protein: CASSPRDPGGTQYF. Written as DNA, the CDR3 is TGTGCCAGCAGTCCCCGAGACCCAGGGGGGACCCAGTACTTC. The chain carries TRBV27 and TRBJ2-5, with 7 bases identical to TRBD1. The CDR3 covers 14 residues. The J segment lost 7 bases and the V segment lost 5 bases, leaving 10 bases of the junction unmatched. Per germline, CDR1 MNHEY and CDR2 SMNVEV (reference sequence).

V usage is TRBV11-1 and J usage is TRBJ2-3; 7 nucleotides agree with TRBD2. Germline CDR1 reads SGHAT; CDR2 reads FQDESV (reference sequence). The CDR3 covers 15 residues. V lost 3 bases and J lost 1; bases outside the gene matches: 4. In nucleotides, the CDR3 is TGTGCCAGCAGCTTTTTGGCGGGAGGCACAGATACGCAGTATTTT. Its translation: CASSFLAGGTDTQYF.

The chain links TRBV24-1 to TRBJ2-7, with D possibly being TRBD1 (6 bases). This CDR3 is built from 14 residues. Trimming took off 4 bases at V and 2 bases at J, with 11 bases between the two ends. Germline assignment: CDR1 KGHDR and CDR2 SFDVKD. The CDR3 loop is CATSDPDRTYEQYF. CDR3 DNA: TGTGCCACCAGTGACCCGGACAGAACCTACGAGCAGTACTTC.

The genes are TRBV4-1 and TRBJ2-1; 11 nucleotides align to TRBD2. Trimming at V came to 1 base and at J to 4 bases, leaving 6 bases not matched to a gene. Germline V CDR1 and CDR2: MGHRA, YSYEKL. This CDR3 region has 17 residues. The CDR3 DNA sequence: TGCGCCAGCAGCCAAGGTAGCACTAGCGGGAGTTACAATGAGCAGTTCTTC. Its protein is CASSQGSTSGSYNEQFF.